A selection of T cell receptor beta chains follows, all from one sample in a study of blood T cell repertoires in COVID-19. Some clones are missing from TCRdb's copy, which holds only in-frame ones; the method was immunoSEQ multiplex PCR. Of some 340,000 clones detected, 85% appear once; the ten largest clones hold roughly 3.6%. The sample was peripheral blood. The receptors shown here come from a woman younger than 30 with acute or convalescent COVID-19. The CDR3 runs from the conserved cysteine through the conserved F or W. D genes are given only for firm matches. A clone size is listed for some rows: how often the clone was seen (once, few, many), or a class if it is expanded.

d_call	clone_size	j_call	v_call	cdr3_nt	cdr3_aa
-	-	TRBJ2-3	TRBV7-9	TGTGCCAGCAGCGCTCCGGGGTCCCGAGGGACAGATACGCAGTATTTT	CASSAPGSRGTDTQYF
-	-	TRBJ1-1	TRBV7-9	TGTGCCAGCGGAGGTAGGAACACTGAAGCTTTCTTT	CASGGRNTEAFF
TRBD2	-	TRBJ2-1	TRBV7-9	TGTGCCAGCAGCTTTCTAGCGGGAGGGAATGAGCAGTTCTTC	CASSFLAGGNEQFF
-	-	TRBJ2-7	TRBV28	TGTGCCAGCAGTCCCAAATTTAGGGAGCCTTCCTTC	CASSPKFREPSF
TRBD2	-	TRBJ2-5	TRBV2	TGTGCCAGCAGTGAATCGGGAGGGATAGAGACCCAGTACTTC	CASSESGGIETQYF
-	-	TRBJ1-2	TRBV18	TGTGCCAGCTCAGACGGGGTTAACTATGGCTACACCTTC	CASSDGVNYGYTF
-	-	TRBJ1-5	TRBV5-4	TGTGCCAGCAGCTCGGGAGAGGGGCCCCAGCATTTT	CASSSGEGPQHF
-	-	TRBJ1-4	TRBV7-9	TGTGCCAGCAGCTTAGCGGGGGCCGGAGGTGAAAAACTGTTTTTT	CASSLAGAGGEKLFF
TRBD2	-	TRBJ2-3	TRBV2	TGTGCCAGCAGTGCCTTCTTAACGCTGGCGGGAGGGCCGAGGGATACGCAGTATTTT	CASSAFLTLAGGPRDTQYF
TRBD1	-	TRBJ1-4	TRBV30	TGTGCCTGGGCGCGGGGGGAGACAGGGGGCCCCGAAAAACTGTTTTTT	CAWARGETGGPEKLFF
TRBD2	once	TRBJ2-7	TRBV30	TGTGCCTACAAGAGCGGGGGGTCCGCCTACGAGCAGTACTTC	CAYKSGGSAYEQYF
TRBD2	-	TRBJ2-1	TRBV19	TGTGCCAGTAGTATGAACCTAGCGGGGAACAATGAGCAGTTCTTC	CASSMNLAGNNEQFF
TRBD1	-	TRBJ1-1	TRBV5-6	TGTGCCAGCAGCTCCGGACCGACAGGGGGCACTGAAGCTTTCTTT	CASSSGPTGGTEAFF
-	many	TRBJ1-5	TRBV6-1	TGTGCCAGCAGTGAAGCGCGGGGTAGCCAGCCCCAGCATTTT	CASSEARGSQPQHF
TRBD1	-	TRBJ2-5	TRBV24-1	TGTGCCACCAGTCCGGGACAGGGTTGGTTGGAGACCCAGTACTTC	CATSPGQGWLETQYF
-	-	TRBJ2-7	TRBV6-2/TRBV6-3	TGTGCCAGCAGTTCACCCCGTCCCGGGACATTGTTTGGCCATGTGTACGAGCAGTACTTC	CASSSPRPGTLFGHVYEQYF